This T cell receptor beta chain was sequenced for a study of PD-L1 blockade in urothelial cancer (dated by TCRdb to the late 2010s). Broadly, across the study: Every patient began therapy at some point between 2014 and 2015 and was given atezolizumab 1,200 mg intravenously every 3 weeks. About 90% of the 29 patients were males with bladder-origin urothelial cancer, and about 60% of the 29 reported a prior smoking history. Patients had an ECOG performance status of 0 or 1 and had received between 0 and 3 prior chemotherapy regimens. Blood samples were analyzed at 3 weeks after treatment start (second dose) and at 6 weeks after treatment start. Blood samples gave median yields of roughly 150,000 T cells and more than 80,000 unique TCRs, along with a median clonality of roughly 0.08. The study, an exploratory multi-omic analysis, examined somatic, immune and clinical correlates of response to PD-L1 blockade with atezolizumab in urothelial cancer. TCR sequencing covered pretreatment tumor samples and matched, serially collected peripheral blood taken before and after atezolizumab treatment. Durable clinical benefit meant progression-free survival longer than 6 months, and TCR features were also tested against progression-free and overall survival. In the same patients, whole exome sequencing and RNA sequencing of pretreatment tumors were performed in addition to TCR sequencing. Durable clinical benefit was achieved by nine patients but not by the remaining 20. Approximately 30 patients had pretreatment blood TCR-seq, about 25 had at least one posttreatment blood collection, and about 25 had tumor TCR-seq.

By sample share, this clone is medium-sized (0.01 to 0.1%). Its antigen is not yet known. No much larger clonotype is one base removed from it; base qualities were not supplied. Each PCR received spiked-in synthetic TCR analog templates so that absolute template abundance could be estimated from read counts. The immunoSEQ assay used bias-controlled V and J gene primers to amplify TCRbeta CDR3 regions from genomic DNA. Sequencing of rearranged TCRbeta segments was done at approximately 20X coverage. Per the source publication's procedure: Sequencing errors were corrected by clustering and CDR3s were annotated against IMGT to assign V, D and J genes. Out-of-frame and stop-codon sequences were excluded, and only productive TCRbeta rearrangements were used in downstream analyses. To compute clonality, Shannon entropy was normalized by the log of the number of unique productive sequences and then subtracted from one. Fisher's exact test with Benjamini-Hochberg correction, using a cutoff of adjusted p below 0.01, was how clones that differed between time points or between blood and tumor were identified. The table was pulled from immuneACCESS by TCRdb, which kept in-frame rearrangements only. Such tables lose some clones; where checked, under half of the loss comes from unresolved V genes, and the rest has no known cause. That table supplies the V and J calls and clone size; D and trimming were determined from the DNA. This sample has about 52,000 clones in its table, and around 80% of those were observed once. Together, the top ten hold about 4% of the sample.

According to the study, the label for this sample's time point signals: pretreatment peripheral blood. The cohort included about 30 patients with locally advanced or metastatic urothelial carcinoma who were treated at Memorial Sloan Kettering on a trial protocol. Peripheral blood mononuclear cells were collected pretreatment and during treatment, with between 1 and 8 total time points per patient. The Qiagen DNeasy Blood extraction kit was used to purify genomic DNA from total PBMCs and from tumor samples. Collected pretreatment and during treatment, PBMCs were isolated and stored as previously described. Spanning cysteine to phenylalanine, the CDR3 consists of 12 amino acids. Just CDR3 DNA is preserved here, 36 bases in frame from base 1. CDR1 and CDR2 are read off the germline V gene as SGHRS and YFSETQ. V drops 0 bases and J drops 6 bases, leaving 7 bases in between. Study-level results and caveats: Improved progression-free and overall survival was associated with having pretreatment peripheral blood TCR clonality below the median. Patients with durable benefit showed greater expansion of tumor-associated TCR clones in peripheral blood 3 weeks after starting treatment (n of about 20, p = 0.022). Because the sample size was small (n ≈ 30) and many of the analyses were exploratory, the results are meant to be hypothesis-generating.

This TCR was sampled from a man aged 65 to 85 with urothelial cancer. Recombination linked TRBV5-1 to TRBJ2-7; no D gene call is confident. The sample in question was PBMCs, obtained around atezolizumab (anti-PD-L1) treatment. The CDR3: CASSLVGGEQYF. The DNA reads TGCGCCAGCAGCTTGGTAGGCGGCGAGCAGTACTTC.